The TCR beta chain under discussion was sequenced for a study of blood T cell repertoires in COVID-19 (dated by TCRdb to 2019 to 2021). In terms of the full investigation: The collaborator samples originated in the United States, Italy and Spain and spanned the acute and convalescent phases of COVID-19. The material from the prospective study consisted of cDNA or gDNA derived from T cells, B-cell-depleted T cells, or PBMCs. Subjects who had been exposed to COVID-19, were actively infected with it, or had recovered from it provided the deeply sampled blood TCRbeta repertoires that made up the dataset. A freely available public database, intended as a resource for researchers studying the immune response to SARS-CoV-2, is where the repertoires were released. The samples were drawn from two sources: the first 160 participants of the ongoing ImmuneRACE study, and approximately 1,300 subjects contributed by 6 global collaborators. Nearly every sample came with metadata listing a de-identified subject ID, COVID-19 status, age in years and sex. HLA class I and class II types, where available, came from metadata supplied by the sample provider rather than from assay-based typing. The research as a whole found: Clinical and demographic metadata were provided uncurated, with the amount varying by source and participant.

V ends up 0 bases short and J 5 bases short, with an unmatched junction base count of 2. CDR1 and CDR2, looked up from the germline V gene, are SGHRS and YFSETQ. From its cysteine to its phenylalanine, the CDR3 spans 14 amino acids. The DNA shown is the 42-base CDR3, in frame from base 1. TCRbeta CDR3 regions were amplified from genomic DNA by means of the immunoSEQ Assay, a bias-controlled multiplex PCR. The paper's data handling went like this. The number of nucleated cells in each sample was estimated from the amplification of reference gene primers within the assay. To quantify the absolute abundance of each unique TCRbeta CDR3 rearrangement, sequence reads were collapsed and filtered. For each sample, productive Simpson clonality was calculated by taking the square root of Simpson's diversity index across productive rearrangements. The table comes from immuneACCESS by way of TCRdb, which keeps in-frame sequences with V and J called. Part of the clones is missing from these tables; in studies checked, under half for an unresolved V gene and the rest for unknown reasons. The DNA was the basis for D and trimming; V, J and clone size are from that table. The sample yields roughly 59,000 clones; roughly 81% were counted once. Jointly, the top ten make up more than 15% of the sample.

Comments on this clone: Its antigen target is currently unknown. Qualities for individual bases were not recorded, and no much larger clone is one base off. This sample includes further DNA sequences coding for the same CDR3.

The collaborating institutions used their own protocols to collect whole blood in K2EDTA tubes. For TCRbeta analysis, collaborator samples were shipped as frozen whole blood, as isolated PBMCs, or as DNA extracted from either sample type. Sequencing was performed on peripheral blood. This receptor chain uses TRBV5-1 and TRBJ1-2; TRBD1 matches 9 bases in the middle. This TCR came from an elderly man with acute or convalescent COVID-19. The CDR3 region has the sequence CASSLGDRDYGYTF. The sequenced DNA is TGCGCCAGCAGCTTGGGGGACAGGGATTATGGCTACACCTTC.